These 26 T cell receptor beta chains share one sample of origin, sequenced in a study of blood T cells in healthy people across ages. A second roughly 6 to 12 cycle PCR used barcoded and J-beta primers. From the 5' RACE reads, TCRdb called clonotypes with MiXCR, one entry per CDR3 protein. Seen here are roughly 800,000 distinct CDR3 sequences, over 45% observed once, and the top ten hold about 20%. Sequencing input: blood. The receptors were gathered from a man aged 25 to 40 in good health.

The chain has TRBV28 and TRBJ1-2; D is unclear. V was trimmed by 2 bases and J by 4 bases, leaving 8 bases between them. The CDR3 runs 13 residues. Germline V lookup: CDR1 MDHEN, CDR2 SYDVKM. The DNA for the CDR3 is TGTGCCAGCAGTTTACTGGCCATCTATGGCTACACCTTC. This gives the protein CASSLLAIYGYTF.

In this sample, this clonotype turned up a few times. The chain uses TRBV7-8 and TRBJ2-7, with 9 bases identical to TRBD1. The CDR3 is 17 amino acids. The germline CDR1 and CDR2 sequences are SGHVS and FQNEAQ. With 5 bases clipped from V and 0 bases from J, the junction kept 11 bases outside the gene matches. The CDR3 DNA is TGTGCCAGCAGCCATCGAACAGGGACAGGGAACTCCTACGAGCAGTACTTC. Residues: CASSHRTGTGNSYEQYF.

This CDR3 is CAISVNAGGLAEAFF. In DNA, the CDR3 is TGTGCCATCAGTGTTAATGCAGGGGGCTTAGCTGAAGCTTTCTTT. The V gene is TRBV10-3, the J gene TRBJ1-1; 8 nucleotides agree with TRBD1. The CDR3 runs 15 residues. Germline V gives CDR1 ENHRY, CDR2 SYGVKD. J lost 6 bases, V lost 4 bases, and 10 bases had no gene match.

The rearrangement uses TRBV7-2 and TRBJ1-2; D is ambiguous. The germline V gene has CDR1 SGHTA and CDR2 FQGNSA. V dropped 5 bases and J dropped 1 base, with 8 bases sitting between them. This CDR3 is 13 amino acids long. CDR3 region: CASSHTFNYGYTF. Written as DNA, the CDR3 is TGTGCCAGCAGCCATACCTTTAACTATGGCTACACCTTC.

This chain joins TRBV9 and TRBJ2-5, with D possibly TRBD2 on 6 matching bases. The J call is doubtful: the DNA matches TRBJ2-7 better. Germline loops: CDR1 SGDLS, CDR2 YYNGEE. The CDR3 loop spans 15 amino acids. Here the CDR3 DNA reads TGTGCCAGCAGCGTAGAAGGGACGGGAGCATACGAGCAGTACTTC. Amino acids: CASSVEGTGAYEQYF.

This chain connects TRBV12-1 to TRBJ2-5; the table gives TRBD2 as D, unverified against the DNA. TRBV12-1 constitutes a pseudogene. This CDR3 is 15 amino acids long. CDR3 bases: TGTGCCAGCAGCTTTGGGACCCAGGGAGGGGAGACCCAGTACTTC. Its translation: CASSFGTQGGETQYF.

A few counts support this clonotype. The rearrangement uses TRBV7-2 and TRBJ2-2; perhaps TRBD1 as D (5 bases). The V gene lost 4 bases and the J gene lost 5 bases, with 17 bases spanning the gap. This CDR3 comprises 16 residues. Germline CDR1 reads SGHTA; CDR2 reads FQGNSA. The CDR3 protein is CASSYRTRSTTGELFF. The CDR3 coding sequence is TGTGCCAGCAGCTACCGGACAAGGAGCACAACCGGGGAGCTGTTTTTT.

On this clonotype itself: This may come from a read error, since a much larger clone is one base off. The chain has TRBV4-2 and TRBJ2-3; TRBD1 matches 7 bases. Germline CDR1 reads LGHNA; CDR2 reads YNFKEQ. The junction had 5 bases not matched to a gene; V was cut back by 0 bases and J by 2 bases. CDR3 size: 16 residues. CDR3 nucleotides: TGTGCCAGCAGCCAAGATCCCAGGGGGACCACAGATACGCAGTATTTT. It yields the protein CASSQDPRGTTDTQYF.

The CDR3 spells CAGGVRNYGYTF. The CDR3 DNA reads TGTGCCGGCGGGGTTCGGAACTATGGCTACACCTTC. This chain uses TRBV7-9 with TRBJ1-2; D not certain. Germline lookup yields CDR1 SEHNR and CDR2 FQNEAQ (reference sequence). The V and J ends lost 11 bases and 2 bases respectively, with 12 bases between them. The CDR3 covers 12 residues.

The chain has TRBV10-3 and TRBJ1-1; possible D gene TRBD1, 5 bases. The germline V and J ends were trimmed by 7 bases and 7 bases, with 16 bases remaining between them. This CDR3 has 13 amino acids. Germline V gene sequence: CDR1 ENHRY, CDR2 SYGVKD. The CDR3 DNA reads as TGTGCCATCAAAGTCCCGGGACTGGATGAAGCTTTCTTT. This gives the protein CAIKVPGLDEAFF.

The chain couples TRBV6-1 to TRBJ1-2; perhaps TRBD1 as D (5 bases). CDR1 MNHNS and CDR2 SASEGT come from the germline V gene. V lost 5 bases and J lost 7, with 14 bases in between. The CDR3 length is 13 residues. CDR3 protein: CASSPARVAGYTF. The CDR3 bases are TGTGCCAGCAGTCCCGCCAGGGTCGCTGGCTACACCTTC.

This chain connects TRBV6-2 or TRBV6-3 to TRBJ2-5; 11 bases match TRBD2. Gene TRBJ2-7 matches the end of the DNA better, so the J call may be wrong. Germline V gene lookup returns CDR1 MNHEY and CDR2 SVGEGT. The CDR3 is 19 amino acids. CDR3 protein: CASSYSMGLAGGLNSEQYF. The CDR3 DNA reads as TGTGCCAGCAGTTACTCGATGGGGCTAGCGGGAGGACTTAACTCCGAGCAGTACTTC.

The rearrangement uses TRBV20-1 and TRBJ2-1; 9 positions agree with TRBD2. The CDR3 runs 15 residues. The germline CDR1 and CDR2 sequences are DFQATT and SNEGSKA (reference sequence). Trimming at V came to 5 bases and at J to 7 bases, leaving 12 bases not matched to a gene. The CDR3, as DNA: TGCAGTGCTCTCGCGAGCGGGAGGTCTTATAATGAGCAGTTCTTC. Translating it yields CSALASGRSYNEQFF.

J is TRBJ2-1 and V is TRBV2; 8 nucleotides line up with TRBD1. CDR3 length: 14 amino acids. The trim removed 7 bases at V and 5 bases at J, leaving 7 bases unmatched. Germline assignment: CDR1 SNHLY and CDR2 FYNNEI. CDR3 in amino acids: CASIVRDRHNEQFF. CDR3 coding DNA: TGTGCCAGCATAGTAAGGGACAGGCACAATGAGCAGTTCTTC.

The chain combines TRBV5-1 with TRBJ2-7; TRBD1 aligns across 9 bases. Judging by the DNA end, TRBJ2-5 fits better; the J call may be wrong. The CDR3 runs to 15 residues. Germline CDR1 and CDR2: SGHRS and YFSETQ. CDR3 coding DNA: TGCGCCAGCAGCCCCGGGACAGGGATTGTGGAGACCCAGTACTTC. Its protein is CASSPGTGIVETQYF.

The CDR3 region has the DNA TGTGCCAGCAGTTTTCTACAGAGCTCTGGGGCCAACGTCCTGACTTTC. Translated, it gives CASSFLQSSGANVLTF. This chain connects TRBV12-3 or TRBV12-4 to TRBJ2-6; D gene ambiguous. CDR3 length equals 16 residues. V lost 3 bases, J lost 0 bases, and 9 bases lay in between.

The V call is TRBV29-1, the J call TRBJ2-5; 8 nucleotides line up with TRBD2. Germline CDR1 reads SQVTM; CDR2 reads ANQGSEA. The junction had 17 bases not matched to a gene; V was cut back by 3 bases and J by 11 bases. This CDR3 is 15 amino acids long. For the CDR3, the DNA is TGCAGCGTTGATTCAGCGGGAGTCGTGAAGAGTGAGCAGTACTTC. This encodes CSVDSAGVVKSEQYF.

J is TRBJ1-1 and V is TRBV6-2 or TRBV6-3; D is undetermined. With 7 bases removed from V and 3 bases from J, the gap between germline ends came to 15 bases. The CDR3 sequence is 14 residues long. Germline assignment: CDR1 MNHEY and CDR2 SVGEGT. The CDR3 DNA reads TGTGCCAGCATTTCCCCCGGACGGGACACTGAAGCTTTCTTT. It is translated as CASISPGRDTEAFF.

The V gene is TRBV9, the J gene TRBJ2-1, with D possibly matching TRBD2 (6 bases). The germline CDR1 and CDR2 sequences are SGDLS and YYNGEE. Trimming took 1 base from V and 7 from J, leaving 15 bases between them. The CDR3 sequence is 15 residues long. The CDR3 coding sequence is TGTGCCAGCAGCGTAAGAACGGGAGTATCGAATGAGCAGTTCTTC. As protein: CASSVRTGVSNEQFF.

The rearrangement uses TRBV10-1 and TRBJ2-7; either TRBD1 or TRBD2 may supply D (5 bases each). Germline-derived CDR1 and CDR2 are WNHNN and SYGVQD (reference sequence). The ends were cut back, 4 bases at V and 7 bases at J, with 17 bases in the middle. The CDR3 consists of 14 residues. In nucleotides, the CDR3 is TGCGCCAGCAGTGCGGGGACGGGACCGATGGAGCAGTACTTC. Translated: CASSAGTGPMEQYF.

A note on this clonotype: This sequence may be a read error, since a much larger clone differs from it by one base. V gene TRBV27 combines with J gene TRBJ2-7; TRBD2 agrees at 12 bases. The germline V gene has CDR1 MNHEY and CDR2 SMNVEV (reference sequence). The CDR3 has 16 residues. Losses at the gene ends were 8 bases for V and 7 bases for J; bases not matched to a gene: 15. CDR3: CASSRLAGASGNEQYF. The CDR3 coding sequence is TGTGCCAGCTCGAGACTAGCGGGGGCGTCGGGGAATGAGCAGTACTTC.

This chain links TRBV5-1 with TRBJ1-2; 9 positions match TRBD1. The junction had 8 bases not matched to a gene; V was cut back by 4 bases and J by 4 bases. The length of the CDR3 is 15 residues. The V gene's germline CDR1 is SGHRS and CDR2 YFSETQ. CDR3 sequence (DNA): TGCGCCAGCAGCCCCGGGACAGGGAGGGGCTATGGCTACACCTTC. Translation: CASSPGTGRGYGYTF. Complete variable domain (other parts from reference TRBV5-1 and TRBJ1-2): KAGVTQTPRYLIKTRGQQVTLSCSPISGHRSVSWYQQTPGQGLQFLFEYFSETQRNKGNFPGRFSGRQFSNSRSEMNVSTLELGDSALYLCASSPGTGRGYGYTFGSGTRLTVV.

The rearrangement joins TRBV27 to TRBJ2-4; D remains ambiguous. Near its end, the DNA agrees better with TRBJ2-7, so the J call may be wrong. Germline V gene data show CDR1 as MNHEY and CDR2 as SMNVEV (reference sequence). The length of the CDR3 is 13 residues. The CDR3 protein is CASSLSWYYEQYF. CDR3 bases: TGTGCCAGCAGTTTATCGTGGTACTACGAGCAGTACTTC.

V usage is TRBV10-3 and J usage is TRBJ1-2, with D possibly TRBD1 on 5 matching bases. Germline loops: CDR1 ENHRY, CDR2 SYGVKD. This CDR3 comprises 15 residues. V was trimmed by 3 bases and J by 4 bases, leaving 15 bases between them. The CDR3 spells CAISESRDGGYGYTF. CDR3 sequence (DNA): TGTGCCATCAGTGAATCCAGGGACGGGGGCTATGGCTACACCTTC.

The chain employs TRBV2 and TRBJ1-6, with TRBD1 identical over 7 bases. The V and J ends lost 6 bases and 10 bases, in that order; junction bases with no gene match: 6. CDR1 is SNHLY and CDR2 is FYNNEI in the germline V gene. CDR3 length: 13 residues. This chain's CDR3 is CASRRQGRSPLHF. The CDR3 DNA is TGTGCCAGCAGACGACAGGGAAGATCACCCCTCCACTTT.

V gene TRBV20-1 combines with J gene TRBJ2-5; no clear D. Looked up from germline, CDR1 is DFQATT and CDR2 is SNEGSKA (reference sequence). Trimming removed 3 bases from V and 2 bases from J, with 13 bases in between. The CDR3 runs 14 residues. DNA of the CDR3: TGCAGTGCTAGGACGATCGGAATTCAAGAGACCCAGTACTTC. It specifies CSARTIGIQETQYF.